A selection of T cell receptor beta chains follows, all from one sample in a study of blood T cell repertoires in COVID-19. Repertoires were generated with immunoSEQ multiplex PCR, while TCRdb's copy carries only in-frame clones and drops some. This sample has nearly 250,000 clones; about 83% occur once, and the top ten carry approximately 2.1%. The sample taken for sequencing was PBMCs or T cells enriched from blood (not recorded which). These receptor sequences come from a woman in her fifties or sixties who had recovered from COVID-19. Both conserved end residues are part of each CDR3. D genes are given only for firm matches. Where a row states a size, it is once, few, many or the class of an expanded clone; other rows omit it.

>few|TRBV10-2|TRBD2|TRBJ2-5
TGCGCCAGCAGAACTAGCGGGGGTTTGGAGACCCAGTACTTC
CASRTSGGLETQYF
>.|TRBV5-6|.|TRBJ2-1
TGTGCCAGCAGCTTTGACAGCCTCTACAATGAGCAGTTCTTC
CASSFDSLYNEQFF
>.|TRBV7-2|TRBD1|TRBJ1-4
TGTGCCAGCAGCTCAAATTATTACGGGACAGAGCTGTTTTTT
CASSSNYYGTELFF
>.|TRBV7-9|.|TRBJ1-4
TGTGCCAGCAGCTTCGGACAGACCAATGAAAAACTGTTTTTT
CASSFGQTNEKLFF
>once|TRBV7-2|.|TRBJ1-3
TGTGCCAGCAGCTTAGGTTCAGGCTCTGGAAACACCATATATTTT
CASSLGSGSGNTIYF
>few|TRBV21-1|.|TRBJ2-7
TGTGCCAGCAGCAAACTCGGGACACCAGGAGTCTACGAGCAGTACTTC
CASSKLGTPGVYEQYF
>.|TRBV9|TRBD1|TRBJ1-6
TGTGCCAGCAGCGCCACCGGGACAGGGGTGGCTTCACCCCTCCACTTT
CASSATGTGVASPLHF
>.|TRBV5-4|.|TRBJ1-1
TGTGCCAGCAGCGCCAGGGTGGAAAACACTGAAGCTTTCTTT
CASSARVENTEAFF
>.|TRBV25-1|.|TRBJ2-7
TGTGCCAGCAGCGCGACTAATACCTACGAGCAGTACTTC
CASSATNTYEQYF
>.|TRBV12-5|TRBD2|TRBJ2-1
TGTGCTAGTGGTCCGGGGACTAGCGGGAGGGCCCCCCTCTTC
CASGPGTSGRAPLF
>.|TRBV4-3|TRBD2|TRBJ2-7
TGCGCCAGCAGCCTATCATGGACTAGCGGCTACGAGCAGTACTTC
CASSLSWTSGYEQYF
>.|TRBV10-2|TRBD1|TRBJ1-1
TGCGCCAGCATCGACAGGGTTGTGGTGAGGGCTGAAGCTTTCTTT
CASIDRVVVRAEAFF
>.|TRBV2|TRBD1|TRBJ1-5
TGTGCCAGCAGTGAGCAGCAGGGGGGTAGACAGCCCCAGCATTTT
CASSEQQGGRQPQHF
>.|TRBV6-5|TRBD1|TRBJ2-1
TGTGCCAGCAATGGACAGGTTCCGCACAATGAGCAGTTCTTC
CASNGQVPHNEQFF
>.|TRBV7-2|.|TRBJ1-4
TGTGCCAGCAGCTTAGGTGGTCAGGGCGGTGAAAAACTGTTTTTT
CASSLGGQGGEKLFF